The entry below gives a single TCR beta chain sequence along with its context. Its antigen is unknown. Base qualities are not at hand, and no much larger clone is one base apart. The sample is drawn from a study of CD8+ T cells in alopecia areata (dated by TCRdb to about 2018). Looking at the study overall: The treated patients, all with moderate-to-severe alopecia areata, were enrolled in an open-label pilot trial of oral tofacitinib given at 5 to 10 mg twice daily. Human TCRbeta sequencing covered scalp tissue and sorted CD4+ and CD8+ peripheral blood T cells from patchy and totalis/universalis alopecia areata patients and healthy controls. Clonality in the scalp was compared among normal scalp (n=4), patchy alopecia areata scalp (n=8), and alopecia totalis/universalis scalp (n=8). In treated patients, disease severity was measured using the SALT score, which gives the percentage of scalp surface area affected. Tofacitinib-treated patients had biopsies at baseline and at 4 and 24 weeks of treatment, with a later scalp biopsy in several patients. In both human patients and the C3H/HeJ mouse model, the study applied high-throughput TCRbeta sequencing to look at T cell clonal expansion in alopecia areata. TCRbeta CDR3 regions were amplified by immunoSEQ multiplex PCR using 35 Vbeta forward and 13 Jbeta reverse primers. RNA came from the PAXgene miRNA kit for fixed scalp, the miRNeasy kit for PBMCs, and the RNeasy kit for mouse skin. Tofacitinib was administered for 6 to 18 months, and 6 months of follow-up off drug were then conducted to assess delayed response and recurrence. General study outcomes and caveats: Because the treated cohort was small and had only one nonresponder, larger studies are needed to examine links between baseline CD8+ expansion and response. With tofacitinib, both scalp clonality and the number of expanded CD8+ clones among the top 100 scalp clones went down significantly. Many expanded lesional clones persisted in scalp and blood during tofacitinib treatment, which may partly explain relapse after stopping treatment. Unlike mouse skin, where gammadelta T cells dominate, normal human skin contains resident alphabeta T cells that get sequenced too, which complicates analysis of the scalp TCR repertoire. Shared TCR sequences between patients were less evident than in mice, which may be partly attributable to HLA diversity in the patient population. Higher clonality and more expanded CD8+ clones were observed in lesional scalp than in normal scalp, particularly in alopecia totalis/universalis, a finding suggestive of antigenic drive.

The germline V gene (reference sequence) supplies CDR1 LNHNV and CDR2 YYDKDF. Including cysteine and phenylalanine, the CDR3 has 16 amino acids. The DNA shown is the 48-base CDR3, in frame from base 1. The V end gives up 2 bases and the J end 8 bases, leaving 6 bases in the junction not matched to a gene. Libraries were built with the immunoSEQ multiplex PCR assay. For TCR sequencing, RNA was extracted from every sample and reverse transcribed into cDNA to serve as template. SuperScript III was used for first-strand cDNA synthesis, primed with a 2:1 mix of oligo-dT and random hexamers. A synthetic immune receptor repertoire was used to gauge amplification bias, and whatever bias remained was removed computationally. The study's own analysis went as follows. Raw reads were preprocessed for error removal, and CDR3 was defined according to IMGT conventions as running from the conserved cysteine to phenylalanine. Clonality was computed as 1 minus the Shannon entropy, with the entropy normalized by log2 of the number of productive unique TCRs. Scalp TCRbeta sequences were cross-referenced with sorted blood CD4 and CD8 repertoires so that the CD4 or CD8 identity of scalp clones could be inferred. Here the immuneACCESS table is served through TCRdb, limited to in-frame sequences with V and J called. Missing clones are a known gap in these copies; in checked studies unresolved V genes cover under half, and the rest lacks a known reason. D and trimming come from the DNA, and the V and J calls and clone size come from that table. Here the sample has more than 200,000 clones; approximately 40% occur a single time. Roughly 2.8% of the sample goes to the ten largest clones.

Reading the label with the study, this specimen's treatment or condition is: oral pan-JAK inhibitor, 5-10 mg twice daily. Peripheral blood and lesional scalp punch biopsies were obtained from patients with alopecia areata. After PBMCs were isolated by density centrifugation and stained for CD3, CD4 and CD8, a FACSAria was used to sort CD4+ and CD8+ T cells. The rearrangement combines TRBV15 with TRBJ2-1, with TRBD2 identical over 13 junction bases. The clonotype comes from a human donor with alopecia areata. Here the sequenced sample was CD4+ T cells sorted from blood, taken around week 37, from a patient treated with tofacitinib. This receptor carries the CDR3 CATSRLTSGRADEQFF. The bases read TGTGCCACCAGCAGATTAACTAGCGGGAGGGCTGATGAGCAGTTCTTC.